The clone carrying this T cell receptor beta chain was counted a few times. The data originate from a study of blood T cell repertoires in COVID-19. Profiled with immunoSEQ multiplex PCR; TCRdb holds only in-frame clones, not every one. The profile shows fewer than 600,000 clones, 88% of them singletons. The TCR was taken from a woman aged 40 to 50 who had recovered from COVID-19. The sequencing input was PBMCs or T cells enriched from blood (not recorded which).

The CDR3 nucleotides are TGTGCCAGCAGCTCGGACAGGACAAACTATGGCTACACCTTC. Amino acid sequence: CASSSDRTNYGYTF. V is TRBV16 and J is TRBJ1-2, with 7 bases fitting TRBD1. Losses at the gene ends were 5 bases for V and 2 bases for J; bases not matched to a gene: 5. Germline V gene lookup returns CDR1 KGHSY and CDR2 FQNENV. The CDR3 contains 14 residues.